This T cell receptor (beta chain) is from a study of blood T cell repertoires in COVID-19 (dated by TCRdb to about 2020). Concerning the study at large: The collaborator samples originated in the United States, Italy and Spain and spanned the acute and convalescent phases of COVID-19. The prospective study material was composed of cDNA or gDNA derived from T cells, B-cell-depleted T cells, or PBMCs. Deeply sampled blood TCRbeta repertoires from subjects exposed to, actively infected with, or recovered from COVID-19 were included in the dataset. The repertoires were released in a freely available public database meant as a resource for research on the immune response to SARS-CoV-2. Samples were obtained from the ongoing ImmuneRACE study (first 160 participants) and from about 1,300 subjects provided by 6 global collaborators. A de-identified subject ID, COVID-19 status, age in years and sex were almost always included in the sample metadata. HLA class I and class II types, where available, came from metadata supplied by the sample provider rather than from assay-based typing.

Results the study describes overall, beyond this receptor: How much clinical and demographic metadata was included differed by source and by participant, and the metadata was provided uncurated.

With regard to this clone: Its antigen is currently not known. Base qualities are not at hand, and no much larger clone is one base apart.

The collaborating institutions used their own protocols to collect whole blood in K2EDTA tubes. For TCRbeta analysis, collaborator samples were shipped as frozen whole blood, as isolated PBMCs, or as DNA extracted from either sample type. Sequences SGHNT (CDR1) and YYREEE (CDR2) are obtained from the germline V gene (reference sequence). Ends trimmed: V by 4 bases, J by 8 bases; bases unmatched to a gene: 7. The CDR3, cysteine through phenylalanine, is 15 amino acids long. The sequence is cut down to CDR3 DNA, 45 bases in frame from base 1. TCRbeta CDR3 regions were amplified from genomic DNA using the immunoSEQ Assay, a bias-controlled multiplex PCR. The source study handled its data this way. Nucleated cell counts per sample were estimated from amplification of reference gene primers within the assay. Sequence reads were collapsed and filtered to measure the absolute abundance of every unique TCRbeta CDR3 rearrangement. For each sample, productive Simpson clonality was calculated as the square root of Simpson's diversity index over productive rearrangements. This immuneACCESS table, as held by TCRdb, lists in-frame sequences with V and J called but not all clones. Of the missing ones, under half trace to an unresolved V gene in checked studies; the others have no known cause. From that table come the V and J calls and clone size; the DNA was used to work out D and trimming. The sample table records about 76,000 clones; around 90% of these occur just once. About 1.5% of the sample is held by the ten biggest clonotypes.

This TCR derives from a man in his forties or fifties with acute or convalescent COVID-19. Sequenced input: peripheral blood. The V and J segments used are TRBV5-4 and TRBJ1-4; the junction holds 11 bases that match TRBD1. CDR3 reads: CASSKDRGRNEKLFF. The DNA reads TGTGCCAGCAGCAAGGACAGGGGGCGGAACGAAAAACTGTTTTTT.